This T cell receptor (beta chain) was observed in a study of T cells after somatic rescue of genetic block. Clones were read by immunoSEQ multiplex PCR, and TCRdb kept only the in-frame ones, dropping some. The table lists fewer than 150,000 clones, over 80% of them singletons. CDR1 and CDR2 from the germline V gene are SGHAT and FQNNGV. After removal of 5 bases from V and 4 bases from J, the junction contained 9 bases not matched to a gene. This CDR3 has 15 residues. This sequence joins TRBV11-2 and TRBJ2-5, with 8 bases aligning to TRBD2. This receptor was identified in a young woman. The sequenced sample was peripheral blood mononuclear cells (PBMCs). Here the CDR3 reads CASSLGTSEGETQYF. In nucleotides, the CDR3 is TGTGCCAGCAGCCTTGGGACTAGTGAGGGAGAGACCCAGTACTTC.